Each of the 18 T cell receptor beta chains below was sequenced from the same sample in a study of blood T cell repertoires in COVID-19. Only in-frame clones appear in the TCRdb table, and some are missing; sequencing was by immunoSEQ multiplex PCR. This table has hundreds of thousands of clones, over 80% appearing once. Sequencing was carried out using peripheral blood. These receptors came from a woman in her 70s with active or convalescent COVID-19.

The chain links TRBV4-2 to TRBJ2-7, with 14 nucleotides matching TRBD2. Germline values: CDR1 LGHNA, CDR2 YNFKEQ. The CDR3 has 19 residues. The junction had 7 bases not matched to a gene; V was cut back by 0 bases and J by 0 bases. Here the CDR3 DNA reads TGTGCCAGCAGCCAAGATCCGGGACTAGCGGGGGTTCTCTCCTACGAGCAGTACTTC. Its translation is CASSQDPGLAGVLSYEQYF.

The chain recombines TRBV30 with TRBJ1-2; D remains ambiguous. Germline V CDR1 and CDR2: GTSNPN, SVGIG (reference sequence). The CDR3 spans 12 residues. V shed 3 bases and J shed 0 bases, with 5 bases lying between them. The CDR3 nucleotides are TGTGCCTGGAGCGGTACTAACTATGGCTACACCTTC. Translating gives CAWSGTNYGYTF.

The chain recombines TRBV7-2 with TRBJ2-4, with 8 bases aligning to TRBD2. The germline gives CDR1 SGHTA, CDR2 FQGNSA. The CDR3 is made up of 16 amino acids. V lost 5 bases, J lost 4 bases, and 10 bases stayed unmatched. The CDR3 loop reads CASSRSAGGGKNIQYF. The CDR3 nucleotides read TGTGCCAGCAGCCGGTCGGCCGGCGGGGGGAAAAACATTCAGTACTTC.

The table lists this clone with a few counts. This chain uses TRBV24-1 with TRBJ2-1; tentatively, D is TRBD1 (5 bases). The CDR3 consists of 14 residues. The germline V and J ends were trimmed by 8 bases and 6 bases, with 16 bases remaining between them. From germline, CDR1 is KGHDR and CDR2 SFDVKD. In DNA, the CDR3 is TGTGCCACCAATTTGGCTTCTAGGGGCAATGAGCAGTTCTTC. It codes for CATNLASRGNEQFF.

The CDR3 sequence is CASSYSNSRETQYF. The CDR3 nucleotides are TGTGCCAGCAGTTACTCGAACAGCCGGGAGACCCAGTACTTC. The chain has TRBV6-6 and TRBJ2-5; D remains ambiguous. The germline V and J ends were trimmed by 0 bases and 5 bases, with 10 bases remaining between them. This CDR3 has 14 amino acids. Looked up from germline, CDR1 is MNHNY and CDR2 is SVGAGI (reference sequence).

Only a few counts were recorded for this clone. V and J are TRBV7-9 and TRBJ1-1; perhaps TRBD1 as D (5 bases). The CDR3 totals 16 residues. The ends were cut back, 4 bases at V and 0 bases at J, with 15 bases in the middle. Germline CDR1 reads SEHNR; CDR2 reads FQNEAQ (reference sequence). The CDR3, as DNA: TGTGCCAGCAGCTCCGACAGTACTGGGTTGAACACTGAAGCTTTCTTT. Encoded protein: CASSSDSTGLNTEAFF. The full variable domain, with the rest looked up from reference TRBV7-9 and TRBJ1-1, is DTGVSQNPRHKITKRGQNVTFRCDPISEHNRLYWYRQTLGQGPEFLTYFQNEAQLEKSRLLSDRFSAERPKGSFSTLEIQRTEQGDSAMYLCASSSDSTGLNTEAFFGQGTRLTVV.

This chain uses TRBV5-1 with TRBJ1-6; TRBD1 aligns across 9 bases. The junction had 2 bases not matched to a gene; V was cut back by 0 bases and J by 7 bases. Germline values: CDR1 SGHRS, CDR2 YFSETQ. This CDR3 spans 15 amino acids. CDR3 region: CASSLAGTGNSPLHF. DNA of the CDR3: TGCGCCAGCAGCTTGGCTGGGACAGGGAATTCACCCCTCCACTTT.

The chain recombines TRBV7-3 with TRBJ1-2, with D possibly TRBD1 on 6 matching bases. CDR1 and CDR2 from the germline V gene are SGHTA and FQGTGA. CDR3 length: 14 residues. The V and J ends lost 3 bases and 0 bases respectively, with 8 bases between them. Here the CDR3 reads CASSLDSSNYGYTF. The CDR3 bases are TGTGCCAGCAGCTTGGACAGCTCTAACTATGGCTACACCTTC.

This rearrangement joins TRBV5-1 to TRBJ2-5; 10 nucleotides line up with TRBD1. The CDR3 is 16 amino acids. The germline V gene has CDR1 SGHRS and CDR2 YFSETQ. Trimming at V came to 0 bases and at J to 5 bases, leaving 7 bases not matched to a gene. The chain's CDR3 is CASSLALDRGRETQYF. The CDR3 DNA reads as TGCGCCAGCAGCTTGGCCCTGGACAGGGGGAGGGAGACCCAGTACTTC.

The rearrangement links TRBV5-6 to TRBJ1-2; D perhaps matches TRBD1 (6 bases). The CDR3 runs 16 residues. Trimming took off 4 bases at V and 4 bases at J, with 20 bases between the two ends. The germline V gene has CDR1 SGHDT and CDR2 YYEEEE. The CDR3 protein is CASSMKTGRSGYGYTF. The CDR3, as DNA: TGTGCCAGCAGCATGAAGACAGGCCGATCCGGCTATGGCTACACCTTC.

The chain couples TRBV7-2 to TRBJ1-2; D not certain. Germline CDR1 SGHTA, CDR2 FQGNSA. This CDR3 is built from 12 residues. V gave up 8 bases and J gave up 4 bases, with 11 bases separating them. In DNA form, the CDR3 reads TGTGCCAGCTCTGAGAACCTCTATGGCTACACCTTC. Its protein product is CASSENLYGYTF.

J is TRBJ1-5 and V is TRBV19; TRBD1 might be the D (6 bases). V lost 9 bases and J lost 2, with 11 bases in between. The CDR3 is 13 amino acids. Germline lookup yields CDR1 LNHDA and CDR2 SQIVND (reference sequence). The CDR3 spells CASQGRGNQPQHF. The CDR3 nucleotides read TGTGCCAGCCAGGGGCGGGGCAATCAGCCCCAGCATTTT.

CDR3 DNA: TGTGCCAGCAGGAGGGGGGGAACGAACACCGGGGAGCTGTTTTTT. As protein: CASRRGGTNTGELFF. The chain joins TRBV28 to TRBJ2-2, with TRBD2 as a possible D gene (7 bases). The CDR3 covers 15 residues. Trimming removed 6 bases from V and 0 bases from J, with 11 bases in between. Germline assignment: CDR1 MDHEN and CDR2 SYDVKM.

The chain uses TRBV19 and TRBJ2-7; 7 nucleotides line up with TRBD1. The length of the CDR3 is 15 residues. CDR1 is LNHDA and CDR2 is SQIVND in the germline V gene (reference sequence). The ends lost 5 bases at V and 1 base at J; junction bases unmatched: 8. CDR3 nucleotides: TGTGCCAGTAGTGCCCGGACAGGATCATCCTACGAGCAGTACTTC. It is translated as CASSARTGSSYEQYF.

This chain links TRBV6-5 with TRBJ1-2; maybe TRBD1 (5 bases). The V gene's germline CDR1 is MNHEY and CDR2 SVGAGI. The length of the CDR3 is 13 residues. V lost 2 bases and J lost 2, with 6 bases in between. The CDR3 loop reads CASSYDRNYGYTF. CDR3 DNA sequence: TGTGCCAGCAGTTACGACAGAAACTATGGCTACACCTTC.

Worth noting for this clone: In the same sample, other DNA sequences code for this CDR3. For the CDR3, the DNA is TGTGCCAGCTCCCCCCGGGACAGCTCCTACGAGCAGTACTTC. It translates to CASSPRDSSYEQYF. V and J are TRBV18 and TRBJ2-7; TRBD1 agrees at 7 bases. CDR1 is KGHSH and CDR2 is LQKENI in the germline V gene. This CDR3 has 14 residues. Germline trimming cut 6 bases from V and 0 bases from J; bases unmatched to any gene: 5. Full variable domain (rest looked up from reference TRBV18 and TRBJ2-7): NAGVMQNPRHLVRRRGQEARLRCSPMKGHSHVYWYRQLPEEGLKFMVYLQKENIIDESGMPKERFSAEFPKEGPSILRIQQVVRGDSAAYFCASSPRDSSYEQYFGPGTRLTVT.

The CDR3: CASSLEGRVGQPQHF. The CDR3 DNA reads as TGCGCCAGCAGCTTGGAGGGCAGGGTGGGACAGCCCCAGCATTTT. The chain couples TRBV5-1 to TRBJ1-5, with D perhaps matching TRBD1 (5 bases). Per the germline V gene, CDR1 is SGHRS and CDR2 is YFSETQ. CDR3 length equals 15 residues. Trimming removed 0 bases from V and 7 bases from J, with 14 bases in between.

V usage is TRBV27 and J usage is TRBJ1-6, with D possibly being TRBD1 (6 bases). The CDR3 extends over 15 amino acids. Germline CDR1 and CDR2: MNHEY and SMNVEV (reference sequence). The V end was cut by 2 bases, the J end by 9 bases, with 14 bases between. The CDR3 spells CASSLGWGGSSPLHF. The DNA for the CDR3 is TGTGCCAGCAGTTTAGGTTGGGGGGGCAGTTCACCCCTCCACTTT.